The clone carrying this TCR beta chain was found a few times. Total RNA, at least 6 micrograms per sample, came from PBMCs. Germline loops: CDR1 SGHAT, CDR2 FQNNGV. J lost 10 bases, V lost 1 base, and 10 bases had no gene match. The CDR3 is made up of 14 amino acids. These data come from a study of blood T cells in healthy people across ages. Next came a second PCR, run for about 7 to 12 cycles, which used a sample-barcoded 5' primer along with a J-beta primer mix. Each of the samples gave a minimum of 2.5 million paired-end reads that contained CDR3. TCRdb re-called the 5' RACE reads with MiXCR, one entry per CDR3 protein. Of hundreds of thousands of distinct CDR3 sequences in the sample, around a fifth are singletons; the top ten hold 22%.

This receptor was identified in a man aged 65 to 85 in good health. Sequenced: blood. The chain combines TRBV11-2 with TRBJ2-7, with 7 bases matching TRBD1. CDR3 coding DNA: TGTGCCAGCAGCTTAGGGCACGAGGACAGGTTCCAGTACTTC. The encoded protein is CASSLGHEDRFQYF.